These T cell receptor beta chains were read from a single sample in a study of cytomegalovirus exposure and HLA in healthy donors. Repertoires were generated with immunoSEQ multiplex PCR, while TCRdb's copy carries only in-frame clones and drops some. The data hold about 120,000 clones, with about 10% observed a single time. Sequences were obtained from PBMCs. The receptor set was obtained from a man aged 30 to 45 in good health and CMV-seronegative. Both conserved end residues are part of each CDR3. The order of the fields is D gene, J gene, clone size, V gene, CDR3 DNA, CDR3 protein. D genes are given only for firm matches. Clone size is not always given. Where it is, it says once, few, many or a class for expanded clones.

d_gene: -
j_gene: TRBJ2-5
abundance: -
v_gene: TRBV7-2
CDR3nt: TGTGCCAGCAGCCCCAGGGTCCCGGAGACCCAGTACTTC
CDR3aa: CASSPRVPETQYF

d_gene: -
j_gene: TRBJ2-3
abundance: few
v_gene: TRBV5-1
CDR3nt: TGCGCCAGCAGCTCCCGACTGTCCACAGATACGCAGTATTTT
CDR3aa: CASSSRLSTDTQYF

d_gene: -
j_gene: TRBJ2-2
abundance: -
v_gene: TRBV9
CDR3nt: TGTGCCAGCAGCAGAGAAAACACCGGGGAGCTGTTTTTT
CDR3aa: CASSRENTGELFF

d_gene: -
j_gene: TRBJ1-5
abundance: few
v_gene: TRBV18
CDR3nt: TGTGCCAGCTCACCTGGCGGGAGCAATCAGCCCCAGCATTTT
CDR3aa: CASSPGGSNQPQHF

d_gene: -
j_gene: TRBJ2-6
abundance: -
v_gene: TRBV7-9
CDR3nt: TGTGCCAGCAGCCCCCCGGCGGCATCTGGCTCTGGGGCCAACGTCCTGACTTTC
CDR3aa: CASSPPAASGSGANVLTF

d_gene: -
j_gene: TRBJ1-6
abundance: once
v_gene: TRBV4-1
CDR3nt: TGCGCCAGCAGCCAAGGGTTAGTTATTCGTTCACCCCTACACTTT
CDR3aa: CASSQGLVIRSPLHF

d_gene: TRBD2
j_gene: TRBJ2-3
abundance: few
v_gene: TRBV6-1
CDR3nt: TGTGCCAGCAGTGGGACTAGCGGGGGAGCAGATACGCAGTATTTT
CDR3aa: CASSGTSGGADTQYF

d_gene: -
j_gene: TRBJ1-1
abundance: -
v_gene: TRBV19
CDR3nt: TGTGCCAGTAGGAATACCCGGGGGGGAGTGAACACTGAAGCTTTCTTT
CDR3aa: CASRNTRGGVNTEAFF

d_gene: TRBD1
j_gene: TRBJ2-7
abundance: few
v_gene: TRBV28
CDR3nt: TGTGCCAGCAGTTCTATCGGGACAGGGACACCCTACGAGCAGTACTTC
CDR3aa: CASSSIGTGTPYEQYF

d_gene: TRBD1
j_gene: TRBJ1-2
abundance: -
v_gene: TRBV12-5
CDR3nt: TGTGCTAGTGGTTTGGTCGCGGGGACAGGGCGGGCCACCTTC
CDR3aa: CASGLVAGTGRATF

d_gene: TRBD2
j_gene: TRBJ2-1
abundance: -
v_gene: TRBV6-5
CDR3nt: TGTGCCAGCAGTCGAGGACTAGCGGGGCACGCGCAGTTCTTC
CDR3aa: CASSRGLAGHAQFF

d_gene: -
j_gene: TRBJ1-2
abundance: -
v_gene: TRBV19
CDR3nt: TGTGCCAGTTATGGGGACCGGGGGGGCTACACCTTC
CDR3aa: CASYGDRGGYTF

d_gene: TRBD2
j_gene: TRBJ2-3
abundance: -
v_gene: TRBV2
CDR3nt: TGTGCCAGCAGTGTTGGCCTAGCGGGAAGGACAGATACGCAGTATTTT
CDR3aa: CASSVGLAGRTDTQYF

d_gene: -
j_gene: TRBJ2-2
abundance: -
v_gene: TRBV7-6
CDR3nt: TGTGCCAGCAGCTTAGTAGTCCAGCGGGCTTCGAACACCGGGGAGCTGTTTTTT
CDR3aa: CASSLVVQRASNTGELFF

d_gene: -
j_gene: TRBJ1-1
abundance: few
v_gene: TRBV13
CDR3nt: TGTGCCAGCAGCGGAACAGGGATGAACACTGAAGCTTTCTTT
CDR3aa: CASSGTGMNTEAFF

d_gene: -
j_gene: TRBJ1-5
abundance: -
v_gene: TRBV12-5
CDR3nt: TGTGCTAGTGGTTTGGATCGGGGGGATCAGCCCCAGCATTTT
CDR3aa: CASGLDRGDQPQHF

d_gene: TRBD1
j_gene: TRBJ1-5
abundance: few
v_gene: TRBV6-4
CDR3nt: TGTGCCAGCAGTCCAACCGGGACAGGGCGCCAGCCCCAGCATTTT
CDR3aa: CASSPTGTGRQPQHF

d_gene: TRBD1
j_gene: TRBJ1-5
abundance: -
v_gene: TRBV29-1
CDR3nt: TGCAGCGTTTCCGGGACAGGGGAAAATCAGCCCCAGCATTTT
CDR3aa: CSVSGTGENQPQHF

d_gene: -
j_gene: TRBJ2-7
abundance: few
v_gene: TRBV11-3
CDR3nt: TGTGCCAGCAGCTCCCAGGGGGGACCTACCTACGAGCAGTACTTC
CDR3aa: CASSSQGGPTYEQYF

d_gene: -
j_gene: TRBJ2-7
abundance: -
v_gene: TRBV25-1
CDR3nt: TGTGCCAGCAGTCCGGCAGGCATGGCAGGGAAATCCGAGCAGTACTTC
CDR3aa: CASSPAGMAGKSEQYF

d_gene: TRBD1
j_gene: TRBJ2-3
abundance: few
v_gene: TRBV6-5
CDR3nt: TGTGCCAGCAGGAGGACAGGGGGAGTCACAGATACGCAGTATTTT
CDR3aa: CASRRTGGVTDTQYF

d_gene: -
j_gene: TRBJ1-6
abundance: few
v_gene: TRBV5-8
CDR3nt: TGTGCCAGCAGCTTGAGTTCTGCTAGCTCCTATAATTCACCCCTCCACTTT
CDR3aa: CASSLSSASSYNSPLHF

d_gene: TRBD1
j_gene: TRBJ2-7
abundance: few
v_gene: TRBV11-2
CDR3nt: TGTGCCAGCAGCCCCGGGACAGGGGGCGGCCGGGCCTACGATGGGCAGTACTTC
CDR3aa: CASSPGTGGGRAYDGQYF

d_gene: -
j_gene: TRBJ2-4
abundance: -
v_gene: TRBV6-5
CDR3nt: TGTGCCAGCGGGGGGACGGGACTAGCCAAAAACATTCAGTACTTC
CDR3aa: CASGGTGLAKNIQYF

d_gene: TRBD2
j_gene: TRBJ2-3
abundance: -
v_gene: TRBV7-9
CDR3nt: TGTGCCAGCAGCTTAGCTCTAGCGGGGTGGAGCACAGATACGCAGTATTTT
CDR3aa: CASSLALAGWSTDTQYF

d_gene: TRBD1
j_gene: TRBJ1-1
abundance: few
v_gene: TRBV5-1
CDR3nt: TGCGCCAGCAGCTTACAACCAGGGGGCCTTGAAGCTTTCTTT
CDR3aa: CASSLQPGGLEAFF

d_gene: -
j_gene: TRBJ2-6
abundance: -
v_gene: TRBV5-1
CDR3nt: TGCGCCAGCAGCTTGTCTTCTCGGGTTTCTGGGGCCAACGTCCTGACTTTC
CDR3aa: CASSLSSRVSGANVLTF

d_gene: TRBD1
j_gene: TRBJ1-2
abundance: -
v_gene: TRBV19
CDR3nt: TGTGCCAGTAGTAGCCTGGACAGGGGCTTCAATGGCTACACCTTC
CDR3aa: CASSSLDRGFNGYTF

d_gene: -
j_gene: TRBJ1-1
abundance: few
v_gene: TRBV6-5
CDR3nt: TGTGCCAGCAGGCCAGGGCCGTCTGGCACTGAAGCTTTCTTT
CDR3aa: CASRPGPSGTEAFF

d_gene: -
j_gene: TRBJ2-5
abundance: -
v_gene: TRBV28
CDR3nt: TGTGCCAGCAGTTCAACAAAGGAGACCCAGTACTTC
CDR3aa: CASSSTKETQYF

d_gene: TRBD1
j_gene: TRBJ2-1
abundance: few
v_gene: TRBV5-4
CDR3nt: TGTGCCAGCAGCTTGGAACAGGGGGTCTTCTACAATGAGCAGTTCTTC
CDR3aa: CASSLEQGVFYNEQFF

d_gene: -
j_gene: TRBJ2-7
abundance: -
v_gene: TRBV4-1
CDR3nt: TGCGCCAGCAGCCTGCAGGACGGGCGGGACGAGCAGTACTTC
CDR3aa: CASSLQDGRDEQYF

d_gene: -
j_gene: TRBJ2-7
abundance: -
v_gene: TRBV4-1
CDR3nt: TGCGCCAGCAGCCAAGGCGCGGTTAGCTCCTACGAGCAGTACTTC
CDR3aa: CASSQGAVSSYEQYF

d_gene: -
j_gene: TRBJ1-1
abundance: -
v_gene: TRBV9
CDR3nt: TGTGCCAGCAGTGCCACAGGGTATGTGAACACTGAAGCTTTCTTT
CDR3aa: CASSATGYVNTEAFF

d_gene: -
j_gene: TRBJ1-2
abundance: few
v_gene: TRBV7-9
CDR3nt: TGTGCCAGCAGCCCGGGGAACCTAGCTAACTATGGCTACACCTTC
CDR3aa: CASSPGNLANYGYTF

d_gene: TRBD1
j_gene: TRBJ1-1
abundance: few
v_gene: TRBV4-2
CDR3nt: TGTGCCAGCAGCCAACCTTCGGGACAGAGGAACACTGAAGCTTTCTTT
CDR3aa: CASSQPSGQRNTEAFF

d_gene: -
j_gene: TRBJ2-3
abundance: few
v_gene: TRBV19
CDR3nt: TGTGCCAGTAGTATCCCCTCCGTCTCAGATACGCAGTATTTT
CDR3aa: CASSIPSVSDTQYF

d_gene: TRBD1
j_gene: TRBJ2-7
abundance: -
v_gene: TRBV5-1
CDR3nt: TGCGCCAGCAGCCTGACAGGGAGACCCTCCTCCTACGAGCAGTACTTC
CDR3aa: CASSLTGRPSSYEQYF

d_gene: -
j_gene: TRBJ1-1
abundance: few
v_gene: TRBV5-6
CDR3nt: TGTGCCAGCAGCTTGCCGCGCACTGAAGCTTTCTTT
CDR3aa: CASSLPRTEAFF

d_gene: -
j_gene: TRBJ1-2
abundance: few
v_gene: TRBV30
CDR3nt: TGTGCCTGGAGTGTAGGCCGGGTTCGGAACTATGGCTACACCTTC
CDR3aa: CAWSVGRVRNYGYTF

d_gene: TRBD2
j_gene: TRBJ2-1
abundance: few
v_gene: TRBV30
CDR3nt: TGTGCCTGGAGTCGGACCGACGGACTAGCGGGGGCCTACAATGAGCAGTTCTTC
CDR3aa: CAWSRTDGLAGAYNEQFF

d_gene: TRBD1
j_gene: TRBJ1-6
abundance: -
v_gene: TRBV25-1
CDR3nt: TGTGCCAGCAGTGAATCCAGGGGGCATTCACCCCTCCACTTT
CDR3aa: CASSESRGHSPLHF

d_gene: TRBD2
j_gene: TRBJ2-7
abundance: -
v_gene: TRBV10-2
CDR3nt: TGCGCCAGCAGCCCGGGGGGGGTCTCTCAGCAGTACTTC
CDR3aa: CASSPGGVSQQYF